Listed below are T cell receptor beta chains from one sample, sequenced in a study of Graves' ophthalmopathy and Graves' hyperthyroidism. TCRdb ran MiXCR on the multiplex PCR reads and lists one entry per CDR3 protein. The data show roughly 350,000 distinct CDR3 sequences, 15% to 20% seen once. Sequencing was carried out using peripheral blood. The receptors were sampled from an adult woman with stable Graves' hyperthyroidism. Both conserved end residues are trimmed from each CDR3. Each record gives: clone size, J gene, V gene, CDR3 protein. Clone size is shown for a subset of rows, as once, few, many or a class of expanded clone.

abundance: .; j_gene: TRBJ2-6; v_gene: TRBV29-1; CDR3aa: SVRSPAGANVLT
abundance: .; j_gene: TRBJ2-5; v_gene: TRBV12-3/TRBV12-4; CDR3aa: ASTGTAQETQY
abundance: many; j_gene: TRBJ1-5; v_gene: TRBV19; CDR3aa: ASSRTVDQPQH
abundance: many; j_gene: TRBJ2-7; v_gene: TRBV5-1; CDR3aa: ASSFSVETYEQY
abundance: .; j_gene: TRBJ1-1; v_gene: TRBV29-1; CDR3aa: SPHGRLNTEAF
abundance: many; j_gene: TRBJ2-7; v_gene: TRBV30; CDR3aa: AWNPSDFSYEQY
abundance: many; j_gene: TRBJ2-4; v_gene: TRBV30; CDR3aa: AWRGGTKNIQY
abundance: many; j_gene: TRBJ2-5; v_gene: TRBV28; CDR3aa: ATRAPTGDETQY
abundance: .; j_gene: TRBJ2-4; v_gene: TRBV7-2; CDR3aa: ASRGGLAGAKNIQY
abundance: many; j_gene: TRBJ1-1; v_gene: TRBV12-3/TRBV12-4; CDR3aa: ASSGVWGEAF
abundance: many; j_gene: TRBJ2-2; v_gene: TRBV7-3; CDR3aa: ASSPHSRGNTGELF
abundance: many; j_gene: TRBJ2-4; v_gene: TRBV4-2; CDR3aa: ASSQGDLGIAKNIQY
abundance: many; j_gene: TRBJ2-5; v_gene: TRBV28; CDR3aa: ASSLVGPGTQY
abundance: many; j_gene: TRBJ1-1; v_gene: TRBV7-3; CDR3aa: ASSPSGSTTEAF
abundance: .; j_gene: TRBJ2-4; v_gene: TRBV28; CDR3aa: ATIQRAKNIKY
abundance: .; j_gene: TRBJ2-7; v_gene: TRBV2; CDR3aa: ASNSHRVLTYEQY
abundance: many; j_gene: TRBJ2-7; v_gene: TRBV19; CDR3aa: ASSIAGTPAYEQY
abundance: many; j_gene: TRBJ2-7; v_gene: TRBV11-1; CDR3aa: ASSLRAGLAGVRNEQY
abundance: .; j_gene: TRBJ2-7; v_gene: TRBV6-1; CDR3aa: ASTTGGDEQY
abundance: many; j_gene: TRBJ1-2; v_gene: TRBV28; CDR3aa: ATLLGFGGYT
abundance: .; j_gene: TRBJ1-1; v_gene: TRBV6-2/TRBV6-3; CDR3aa: ASSYDLRGMNTEAF
abundance: .; j_gene: TRBJ2-7; v_gene: TRBV6-4; CDR3aa: ASSSPGQAIYEQY
abundance: many; j_gene: TRBJ2-5; v_gene: TRBV5-1; CDR3aa: ASSLSSVAQETQY
abundance: many; j_gene: TRBJ1-6; v_gene: TRBV27; CDR3aa: ASSAPGGAGNFNSPLH
abundance: .; j_gene: TRBJ1-1; v_gene: TRBV12-3/TRBV12-4; CDR3aa: ASRDRGAF
abundance: .; j_gene: TRBJ1-1; v_gene: TRBV6-2/TRBV6-3; CDR3aa: ASSYSGTGEAF
abundance: many; j_gene: TRBJ2-2; v_gene: TRBV27; CDR3aa: ASSLSAGLAGVVGTGELF
abundance: many; j_gene: TRBJ1-1; v_gene: TRBV30; CDR3aa: AWSGRYRGETEAF
abundance: few; j_gene: TRBJ2-2; v_gene: TRBV7-3; CDR3aa: ASSLRGGNTGELF
abundance: many; j_gene: TRBJ2-5; v_gene: TRBV20-1; CDR3aa: SATGTEETQY
abundance: .; j_gene: TRBJ1-5; v_gene: TRBV28; CDR3aa: ASSFGTGVVQPQH
abundance: .; j_gene: TRBJ1-2; v_gene: TRBV27; CDR3aa: ASSLGLTGGYYGYT
abundance: many; j_gene: TRBJ1-2; v_gene: TRBV6-1; CDR3aa: ASRTTEPVYGYT
abundance: many; j_gene: TRBJ2-5; v_gene: TRBV3-1; CDR3aa: ASSQVGLSGTQY
abundance: many; j_gene: TRBJ1-5; v_gene: TRBV12-5; CDR3aa: ASGLAQGTYQPQH
abundance: few; j_gene: TRBJ1-3; v_gene: TRBV11-1; CDR3aa: ASSLLSVRTDSGNTIY
abundance: many; j_gene: TRBJ1-1; v_gene: TRBV12-3/TRBV12-4; CDR3aa: ASSSLEGTEAF
abundance: .; j_gene: TRBJ2-5; v_gene: TRBV24-1; CDR3aa: ATSARQNTVWTQY
abundance: few; j_gene: TRBJ2-7; v_gene: TRBV28; CDR3aa: ASSLRGLESYEQY